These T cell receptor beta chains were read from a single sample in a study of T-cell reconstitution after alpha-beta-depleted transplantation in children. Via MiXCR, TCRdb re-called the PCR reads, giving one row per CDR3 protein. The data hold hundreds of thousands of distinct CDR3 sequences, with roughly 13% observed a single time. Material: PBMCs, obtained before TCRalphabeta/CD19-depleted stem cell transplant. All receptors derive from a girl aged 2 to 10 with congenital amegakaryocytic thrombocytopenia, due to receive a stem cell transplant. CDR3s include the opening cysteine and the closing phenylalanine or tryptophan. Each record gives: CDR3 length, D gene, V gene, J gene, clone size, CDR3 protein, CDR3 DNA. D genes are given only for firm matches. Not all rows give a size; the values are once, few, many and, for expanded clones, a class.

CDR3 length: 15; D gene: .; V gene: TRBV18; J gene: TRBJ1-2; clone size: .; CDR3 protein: CASSPSYRVNYGYTF; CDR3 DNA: TGTGCCAGCTCACCGTCCTACAGGGTTAACTATGGCTACACCTTC
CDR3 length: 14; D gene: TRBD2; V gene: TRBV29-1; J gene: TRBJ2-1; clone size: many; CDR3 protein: CSVDSLAGFSGQFF; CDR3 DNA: TGCAGCGTTGATTCTCTAGCGGGGTTTTCTGGGCAGTTCTTC
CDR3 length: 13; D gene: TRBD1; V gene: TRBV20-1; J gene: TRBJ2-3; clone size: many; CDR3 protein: CGMHRGIADTQYF; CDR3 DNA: TGCGGGATGCACAGGGGGATCGCAGATACGCAGTATTTT
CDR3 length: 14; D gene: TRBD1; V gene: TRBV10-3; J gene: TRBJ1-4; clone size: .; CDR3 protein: CAISETGQNEKLFF; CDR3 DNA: TGTGCCATCAGTGAGACGGGACAGAATGAAAAACTGTTTTTT
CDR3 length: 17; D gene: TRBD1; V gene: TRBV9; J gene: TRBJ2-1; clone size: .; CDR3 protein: CASSVGRDRGSYNEQFF; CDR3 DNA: TGTGCCAGCAGCGTAGGACGGGACAGGGGTTCCTACAATGAGCAGTTCTTC
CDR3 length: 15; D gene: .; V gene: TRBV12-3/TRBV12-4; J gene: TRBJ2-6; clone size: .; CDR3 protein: CASSFEGTGANVLTF; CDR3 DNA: TGTGCCAGCAGTTTCGAGGGGACTGGGGCCAACGTCCTGACTTTC
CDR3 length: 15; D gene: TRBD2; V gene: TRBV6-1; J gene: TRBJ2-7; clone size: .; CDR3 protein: CASSVVGLAGYEQYF; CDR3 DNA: TGTGCCAGCAGTGTGGTGGGACTAGCGGGCTACGAGCAGTACTTC
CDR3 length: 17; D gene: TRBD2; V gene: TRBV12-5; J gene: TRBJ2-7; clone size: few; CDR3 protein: CASGDPGTSGIGYEQYF; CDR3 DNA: TGTGCTAGTGGAGACCCCGGGACTAGCGGGATCGGATACGAGCAGTACTTC
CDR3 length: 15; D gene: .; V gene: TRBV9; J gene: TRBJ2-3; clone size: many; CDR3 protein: CASTRGFGYTDTQYF; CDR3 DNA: TGTGCCAGCACCCGAGGGTTCGGATACACAGATACGCAGTATTTT
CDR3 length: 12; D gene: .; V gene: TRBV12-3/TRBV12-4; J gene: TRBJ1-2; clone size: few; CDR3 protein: CASRTGNYGYTF; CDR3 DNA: TGTGCCAGCAGGACAGGAAACTATGGCTACACCTTC
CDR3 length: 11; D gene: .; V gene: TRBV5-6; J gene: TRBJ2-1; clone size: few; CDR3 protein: CASNFDNEQFF; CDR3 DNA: TGTGCCAGCAATTTCGACAATGAGCAGTTCTTC
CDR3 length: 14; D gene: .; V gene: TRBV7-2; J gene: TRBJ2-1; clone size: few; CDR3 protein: CASSPSPFWGEQFF; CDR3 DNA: TGTGCCAGCAGCCCTTCCCCCTTTTGGGGTGAGCAGTTCTTC
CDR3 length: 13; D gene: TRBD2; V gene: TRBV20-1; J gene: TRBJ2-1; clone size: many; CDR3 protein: CSAYGRAYNEQFF; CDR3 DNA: TGCAGTGCTTACGGGAGGGCCTACAATGAGCAGTTCTTC
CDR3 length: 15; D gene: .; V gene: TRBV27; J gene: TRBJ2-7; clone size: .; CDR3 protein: CASSPGVTLTFEQYF; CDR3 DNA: TGTGCCAGCAGCCCCGGGGTGACGCTAACCTTCGAGCAGTACTTC
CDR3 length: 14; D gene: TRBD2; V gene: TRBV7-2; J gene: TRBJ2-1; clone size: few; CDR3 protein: CASSLGRGGNEQFF; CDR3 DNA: TGTGCCAGCAGCTTAGGTCGGGGGGGCAATGAGCAGTTCTTC
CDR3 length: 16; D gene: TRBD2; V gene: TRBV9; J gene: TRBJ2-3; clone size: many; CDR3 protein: CASSSPLAGAEDTQYF; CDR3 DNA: TGTGCCAGCAGCTCTCCTTTAGCGGGAGCAGAAGATACGCAGTATTTT